These 21 T cell receptor beta chains came from one sample sequenced in a study of blood T cell repertoires in COVID-19. Data came from immunoSEQ multiplex PCR; TCRdb stores just in-frame clones and leaves some out. The data hold some 270,000 clones, with 84% observed a single time. Sequenced material: peripheral blood. The receptors were gathered from a woman in her thirties or forties who had recovered from COVID-19.

The chain has TRBV5-5 and TRBJ2-2, with D possibly being TRBD1 (6 bases). Germline CDR1 is SGHKS and CDR2 is YYEKEE (reference sequence). The CDR3 loop spans 16 amino acids. V lost 0 bases and J 0 bases, leaving 9 bases between the germline ends. The CDR3 DNA sequence: TGTGCCAGCAGCTTGGAGACAGGCGCGAACACCGGGGAGCTGTTTTTT. Encoded protein: CASSLETGANTGELFF.

This chain connects TRBV19 to TRBJ1-2; weak D call: TRBD1 (6 bases). The CDR3 has 15 amino acids. Trimming left V 3 bases short and J 5 bases short, with 16 bases between. Germline V gene data show CDR1 as LNHDA and CDR2 as SQIVND (reference sequence). Here the CDR3 reads CASSILPGTRYGYTF. The CDR3 DNA is TGTGCCAGTAGTATTCTCCCCGGGACAAGATATGGCTACACCTTC.

This chain links TRBV6-1 with TRBJ2-7, with no clear D. V was pared by 2 bases and J by 3 bases, with 5 bases between. The germline gives CDR1 MNHNS, CDR2 SASEGT. This CDR3 is 12 amino acids long. The CDR3 nucleotides are TGTGCCAGCAGTGAACTGTACTACGAGCAGTACTTC. It specifies CASSELYYEQYF.

This chain connects TRBV24-1 to TRBJ1-4, with 9 nucleotides matching TRBD1. Germline V CDR1 and CDR2: KGHDR, SFDVKD. The length of the CDR3 is 16 residues. J was trimmed by 7 bases and V by 4 bases; bases with no gene match: 9. This CDR3 reads CATSENPGQGGEKLFF. The CDR3 DNA reads TGTGCCACCAGTGAGAACCCGGGACAGGGCGGTGAAAAACTGTTTTTT.

Many counts were recorded for this clone. V gene TRBV6-4 combines with J gene TRBJ1-6; 7 nucleotides align to TRBD1. CDR3 length equals 14 residues. Germline V gives CDR1 MRHNA, CDR2 SNTAGT. Unmatched junction bases numbered 0, after V lost 0 bases and J lost 7 bases. CDR3 protein: CASSDSTGNSPLHF. For the CDR3, the DNA is TGTGCCAGCAGTGACTCGACAGGGAATTCACCCCTCCACTTT.

The chain carries TRBV5-1 and TRBJ1-1; D not certain. Trimming stripped 4 bases from V and 4 bases from J, with 17 bases between. CDR1 and CDR2 (germline): SGHRS, YFSETQ. The CDR3 spans 15 residues. In DNA form, the CDR3 reads TGCGCCAGCAGCAGCGGAAGGGAAAGTTTCACTGAAGCTTTCTTT. The encoded protein is CASSSGRESFTEAFF.

The chain links TRBV5-6 to TRBJ1-1, with unresolved D. The CDR3 contains 13 residues. V lost 4 bases and J 0 bases, leaving 7 bases between the germline ends. In germline, CDR1 is SGHDT, CDR2 YYEEEE. The CDR3 DNA reads as TGTGCCAGCAGCCCTAATATGAACACTGAAGCTTTCTTT. It specifies CASSPNMNTEAFF.

A single count supports this clone. V usage is TRBV7-3 and J usage is TRBJ2-1; 10 bases line up with TRBD2. V was pared by 4 bases and J by 7 bases, with 7 bases of the junction left unmatched. The CDR3 has 15 residues. CDR1 is SGHTA, CDR2 FQGTGA, per germline. The CDR3 reads CASSSLSGGANEQFF. The CDR3 DNA reads as TGTGCCAGCAGCTCCCTCAGCGGGGGGGCAAATGAGCAGTTCTTC.

This clone has at least ten counts. This sequence joins TRBV4-1 and TRBJ1-5; D gene uncertain. This CDR3 region has 17 residues. Germline assignment: CDR1 MGHRA and CDR2 YSYEKL. V was clipped by 1 base and J by 0 bases, with 13 bases between them. In DNA form, the CDR3 reads TGCGCCAGCAGCCAAGTGGGAGGAACCTATAGCAATCAGCCCCAGCATTTT. Translating gives CASSQVGGTYSNQPQHF.

The chain is built from TRBV11-2 and TRBJ2-1, with 7 bases matching TRBD1. CDR1 and CDR2 from the germline V gene are SGHAT and FQNNGV. The CDR3 runs to 17 residues. The V segment lost 1 base and the J segment 0 bases; nucleotides outside the gene matches: 6. CDR3 coding DNA: TGTGCCAGCAGCTTAGCGACAGGGCCAAGCTCCTACAATGAGCAGTTCTTC. It is translated as CASSLATGPSSYNEQFF.

The J gene is TRBJ1-2, the V gene TRBV5-4; TRBD1 aligns across 9 bases. V lost 4 bases, J lost 5 bases, and 3 bases stayed unmatched. In germline, CDR1 is SGHNT, CDR2 YYREEE (reference sequence). The CDR3 totals 13 residues. The CDR3 loop is CASSPTGGYGYTF. In DNA, the CDR3 is TGTGCCAGCAGCCCGACAGGGGGGTATGGCTACACCTTC.

The chain uses TRBV5-1 and TRBJ1-3, with a weak D call TRBD1 (6 bases). The V gene's germline CDR1 is SGHRS and CDR2 YFSETQ. Trimming left V 7 bases short and J 4 bases short, with 15 bases between. This CDR3 comprises 14 residues. CDR3 protein: CASGNIGTGNTIYF. The CDR3 nucleotides are TGCGCCAGCGGAAATATTGGGACAGGAAACACCATATATTTT.

The chain combines TRBV28 with TRBJ2-7, with D possibly being TRBD1 (5 bases). CDR1 is MDHEN and CDR2 is SYDVKM in the germline V gene. CDR3 length: 14 residues. V lost 3 bases, J lost 4 bases, and 13 bases lay in between. Here the CDR3 reads CASSFPDMQYEQYF. The CDR3 bases are TGTGCCAGCAGTTTCCCGGACATGCAATACGAGCAGTACTTC.

The chain uses TRBV5-1 and TRBJ1-1, with 9 bases identical to TRBD1. V lost 4 bases and J lost 1; bases outside the gene matches: 8. The CDR3 spans 16 residues. Germline V gives CDR1 SGHRS, CDR2 YFSETQ. This chain's CDR3 is CASSHGDRDENTEAFF. CDR3 bases: TGCGCCAGCAGCCATGGGGACAGGGATGAGAACACTGAAGCTTTCTTT. The variable domain in full, with the rest retrieved from reference TRBV5-1 and TRBJ1-1, is KAGVTQTPRYLIKTRGQQVTLSCSPISGHRSVSWYQQTPGQGLQFLFEYFSETQRNKGNFPGRFSGRQFSNSRSEMNVSTLELGDSALYLCASSHGDRDENTEAFFGQGTRLTVV.

The genes are TRBV30 and TRBJ2-5; D might be TRBD2 (6 bases). The V gene's germline CDR1 is GTSNPN and CDR2 SVGIG (reference sequence). V lost 7 bases, J lost 9 bases, and 18 bases lay in between. This CDR3 has 12 amino acids. The CDR3 region is CASSTRERAQYF. The CDR3 DNA reads as TGTGCCTCATCCACCCGGGAGAGGGCCCAGTACTTC.

The chain recombines TRBV11-2 with TRBJ2-1; 11 nucleotides agree with TRBD2. Germline V gives CDR1 SGHAT, CDR2 FQNNGV. Unmatched junction bases numbered 6, after V lost 4 bases and J lost 4 bases. CDR3 length: 16 amino acids. This chain's CDR3 is CASSYSSGGLYNEQFF. CDR3 coding DNA: TGTGCCAGCAGCTACTCTAGCGGGGGGCTTTACAATGAGCAGTTCTTC.

This clone has only one observation. This rearrangement joins TRBV3-1 (or the pseudogene TRBV3-2) to TRBJ1-2; D gene unclear. Germline V lookup: CDR1 LGHDT, CDR2 YNNKEL (reference sequence). V was shortened by 0 bases and J by 5 bases, with 13 bases between the two germline ends. The CDR3 contains 15 residues. Here the CDR3 reads CASSQDGRTRYGYTF. The CDR3 DNA is TGTGCCAGCAGCCAAGATGGGAGAACCAGATATGGCTACACCTTC.

This clone was recorded a few times. The chain carries TRBV29-1 and TRBJ2-7, with 9 bases fitting TRBD1. The V segment lost 6 bases and the J segment 5 bases; nucleotides outside the gene matches: 8. The CDR3 totals 13 residues. CDR1 is SQVTM, CDR2 ANQGSEA, per germline. The CDR3 bases are TGCAGCGTCAAACAGGGGGCCGGCAACGAGCAGTACTTC. It is translated as CSVKQGAGNEQYF.

J is TRBJ2-1 and V is TRBV7-9; TRBD2 might be the D (6 bases). Trimming pared 4 bases from V and 4 bases from J, leaving 14 bases between. The CDR3 has 15 residues. Germline V gene lookup returns CDR1 SEHNR and CDR2 FQNEAQ (reference sequence). CDR3 nucleotides: TGTGCCAGCAGCTCCCCACCGGGGGAGTACAATGAGCAGTTCTTC. Its translation is CASSSPPGEYNEQFF. Complete variable domain (other parts from reference TRBV7-9 and TRBJ2-1): DTGVSQNPRHKITKRGQNVTFRCDPISEHNRLYWYRQTLGQGPEFLTYFQNEAQLEKSRLLSDRFSAERPKGSFSTLEIQRTEQGDSAMYLCASSSPPGEYNEQFFGPGTRLTVL.

The chain uses TRBV28 and TRBJ2-7; weak D call: TRBD1 (8 bases). Germline V gene data show CDR1 as MDHEN and CDR2 as SYDVKM. There are 12 residues in the CDR3. V lost 6 bases to trimming and J lost 9 bases, with 15 bases between them. DNA of the CDR3: TGTGCCAGCAGGGACAGGGACTATTGGCAGTACTTC. This sequence encodes CASRDRDYWQYF.

This chain links TRBV3-1 (or the pseudogene TRBV3-2) with TRBJ1-2; possibly TRBD1 for D (6 bases). V lost 0 bases to trimming and J lost 7 bases, with 12 bases between them. CDR3 length: 14 residues. Per germline, CDR1 LGHDT and CDR2 YNNKEL (reference sequence). CDR3 residues: CASSQDRGWRGYTF. The CDR3 nucleotides read TGTGCCAGCAGCCAAGACAGGGGATGGCGTGGCTACACCTTC.